This TCR beta chain is drawn from a study of cytomegalovirus exposure and HLA in healthy donors. Concerning this clone: Its antigen is currently unknown.

Findings and limits, study-wide: Apart from CMV serostatus, no immune exposure information was available.

The primer mix had 60 Vbeta and 13 Jbeta primers. TCRdb's copy holds only in-frame clones and misses some; the assay was immunoSEQ multiplex PCR. In the table there are some 150,000 clones, about two thirds of which are singletons. The sequenced material came from PBMCs. The receptor was isolated from a woman aged 55-75 years in good health and CMV-seropositive.

CDR3 amino acids: CASSLEGGYGYTF. Here the CDR3 DNA reads TGTGCCAGCAGCTTAGAAGGCGGCTATGGCTACACCTTC. V usage is TRBV7-2 and J usage is TRBJ1-2, with D uncertain. Germline-derived CDR1 and CDR2 are SGHTA and FQGNSA. CDR3 length: 13 residues. The V gene lost 1 base and the J gene lost 4 bases, with 7 bases spanning the gap.